The T cell receptor (beta chain) under discussion was sequenced for a study of blood T cell repertoires in COVID-19. The CDR3 totals 17 residues. With 1 base removed from V and 0 bases from J, the gap between germline ends came to 13 bases. Germline values: CDR1 LGHNA, CDR2 YSLEER. This clone has just one count. Using immunoSEQ multiplex PCR, the repertoire was profiled, and TCRdb retains in-frame clones only, with some absent. The repertoire includes roughly 47,000 clones, approximately 85% of them detected once, and around 33% sits in the top ten. This receptor was taken from a woman aged 80 or over with COVID-19, enrolled during active disease. This sequence joins TRBV4-3 and TRBJ2-4, with D possibly matching TRBD2 (6 bases). Material: peripheral blood. This CDR3 reads CASSQGWGDLAKNIQYF. The CDR3 DNA reads as TGCGCCAGCAGCCAAGGGTGGGGGGACCTAGCCAAAAACATTCAGTACTTC.